The clone carrying this TCR beta chain was seen ten or more times. Antigen unknown. V lost 3 bases and J lost 4, with 9 bases in between. The CDR3 spans 13 residues. This specimen belongs to a study of CD8 T cells in ankylosing spondylitis. 5'-RACE, quantitative and with molecular barcodes, yielded the TCR beta libraries. Using its own MiXCR run on the 5' RACE reads, TCRdb lists one record per CDR3 protein. Of some 220,000 distinct CDR3 sequences detected, 6% to 8% appear once; the ten largest clones hold 11% to 15%. General study points: Among TCR beta sequences, a motif of under ten highly homologous variants appeared characteristic of ankylosing spondylitis blood. Reports say disease-linked clones showed up significantly more in matched ankylosing spondylitis synovial fluid.

J is TRBJ2-5 and V is TRBV12-3 or TRBV12-4, with D perhaps TRBD2 (6 bases). The receptor's source is a male donor with ankylosing spondylitis. Sequenced material: blood, either unsorted or a sorted T cell fraction (not recorded which). CDR3 DNA sequence: TGTGCCAGCAGTTTTACTAGCACAGAGACCCAGTACTTC. This encodes CASSFTSTETQYF.